These T cell receptor beta chains were read from a single sample in a study of CD8+CD57+ T cells in acquired aplastic anemia. TCRdb analysed the reads with MiXCR anew, one entry per CDR3 protein. The sample has about 190,000 distinct CDR3 sequences, around 59% seen once. Sequences were obtained from sorted CD4+, CD8+, or CD8+CD57+ T cells (not recorded which) from PBMCs. Receptor source: a human donor in good health, serving as a control. Each CDR3 is given with its conserved first and last residue. The order of the fields is D gene, J gene, V gene, clone size, CDR3 protein, CDR3 DNA. D genes are given only for firm matches. Expanded clones are given a class, and other clones once, few, many or no size at all.

>NA|TRBJ2-3|TRBV7-2|many
CASSYRAPDTQYF
TGTGCCAGCAGCTATAGGGCCCCAGATACGCAGTATTTT
>NA|TRBJ2-1|TRBV25-1|NA
CASSERDPGEQFF
TGTGCCAGCAGTGAAAGGGACCCCGGGGAGCAGTTCTTC
>TRBD2|TRBJ2-5|TRBV7-9|NA
CASSLKGGGTQYF
TGTGCCAGCAGCTTAAAAGGCGGGGGGACCCAGTACTTC
>NA|TRBJ1-5|TRBV19|NA
CATGTVTNQPQHF
TGTGCCACCGGTACCGTTACCAATCAGCCCCAGCATTTT
>TRBD1|TRBJ2-1|TRBV19|many
CASSISPQGAFNEQFF
TGTGCCAGTAGTATAAGTCCGCAGGGGGCATTCAATGAGCAGTTCTTC
>NA|TRBJ2-5|TRBV16|once
CASSHQGPQETQYF
TGTGCCAGCAGCCATCAGGGACCCCAAGAGACCCAGTACTTC
>TRBD2|TRBJ2-7|TRBV15|NA
CASSESPSGGDYEQYF
TGTGCCAGCAGTGAATCCCCTAGCGGGGGAGACTACGAGCAGTACTTC
>NA|TRBJ1-2|TRBV19|NA
CASSIDKGVNYGYTF
TGCGCCAGTAGTATAGACAAGGGGGTTAACTATGGCTACACCTTC
>TRBD1|TRBJ2-2|TRBV7-9|NA
CASRDRANYLGELFF
TGTGCCAGCAGGGACAGGGCTAACTACTTAGGGGAGCTGTTTTTT
>NA|TRBJ1-2|TRBV5-1|few
CASSLGSLVLQEYKRKTNYGYTF
TGCGCCAGCAGCTTGGGCTCACTCGTACTTCAGGAATATAAAAGAAAAACAAACTATGGCTACACCTTC
>NA|TRBJ2-2|TRBV2|many
CASSVEVGRTGELFF
TGTGCCAGCAGTGTAGAGGTCGGGCGGACCGGGGAGCTGTTTTTT
>TRBD1|TRBJ1-2|TRBV5-8|many
CASSQDRGRFSYGYTF
TGTGCCAGCAGCCAGGACAGGGGAAGGTTTAGCTATGGCTACACCTTC
>TRBD2|TRBJ2-1|TRBV25-1|NA
CASSATSGRPAGNAQFF
TGTGCCAGCAGCGCGACTAGCGGGAGGCCCGCAGGCAATGCGCAGTTCTTC
>TRBD2|TRBJ2-1|TRBV28|many
CASGLAENNEQFF
TGTGCCAGTGGACTAGCGGAAAACAATGAGCAGTTCTTC
>TRBD2|TRBJ2-3|TRBV7-2|many
CASRLGGADTQYF
TGTGCCAGCAGGTTGGGGGGGGCAGATACGCAGTATTTT
>NA|TRBJ2-7|TRBV20-1|few
CSPKRGGVYEQYF
TGCAGTCCCAAGAGGGGGGGAGTCTACGAGCAGTACTTC
>TRBD1|TRBJ2-5|TRBV5-6|NA
CASSLLGGPKETQYF
TGTGCCAGCAGCTTGCTAGGGGGCCCCAAAGAGACCCAGTACTTC
>NA|TRBJ2-1|TRBV20-1|many
CSARGSGYMEQFF
TGCAGTGCTAGGGGTAGTGGGTATATGGAGCAGTTCTTC
>NA|TRBJ2-2|TRBV19|once
CASRNSRELFF
TGTGCCAGTAGAAATTCCAGGGAGCTGTTTTTT
>NA|TRBJ2-7|TRBV10-2|NA
CASSPDSGSYEQYF
TGCGCCAGCAGCCCCGACTCAGGCTCCTACGAGCAGTACTTC
>NA|TRBJ1-3|TRBV28|many
CASSPPDLSGNTIYF
TGTGCCAGCAGTCCCCCGGACCTCTCTGGAAACACCATATATTTT
>TRBD2|TRBJ2-7|TRBV2|NA
CASSVRTSGGNYEQYF
TGTGCCAGCAGTGTCCGGACTAGCGGGGGGAATTACGAGCAGTACTTC
>NA|TRBJ2-5|TRBV9|NA
CASSVDRVETQYF
TGTGCCAGCAGCGTAGACAGGGTCGAGACCCAGTACTTC
>TRBD2|TRBJ2-1|TRBV10-3|NA
CAIMPGLAGGRYNEQFF
TGTGCCATCATGCCGGGACTAGCGGGGGGGCGCTACAATGAGCAGTTCTTC
>TRBD1|TRBJ1-5|TRBV2|NA
CASNTGGNQPQHF
TGTGCCAGTAATACAGGGGGCAATCAGCCCCAGCATTTT
>NA|TRBJ2-3|TRBV7-3|NA
CASRHGTGSTDTQYF
TGTGCCAGCAGACACGGGACTGGAAGCACAGATACGCAGTATTTT
>TRBD1|TRBJ1-3|TRBV20-1|NA
CSGIPGQGDFSGNTIYF
TGCAGTGGGATTCCGGGACAGGGGGATTTCTCTGGAAACACCATATATTTT
>NA|TRBJ1-6|TRBV19|NA
CASRGRVSPLHF
TGTGCCAGTAGAGGTAGGGTTTCACCCCTCCACTTT
>TRBD2|TRBJ2-5|TRBV29-1|many
CSGSLAGAEETQYF
TGCAGCGGCTCCCTAGCGGGAGCAGAGGAGACCCAGTACTTC